These 2 T cell receptor beta chains came from one sample sequenced in a study of blood T cell repertoires in COVID-19. Method: immunoSEQ multiplex PCR; TCRdb's copy keeps in-frame clones and lacks some. The sample has about 190,000 clones, 80% to 85% seen once. What was sequenced was peripheral blood. The source is a human donor in a cohort sampled during active COVID-19.

The genes are TRBV28 and TRBJ1-1; D is ambiguous. The V end was cut by 7 bases, the J end by 3 bases, with 18 bases between. The CDR3 loop spans 15 amino acids. Germline lookup yields CDR1 MDHEN and CDR2 SYDVKM. The DNA of the CDR3 is TGTGCCAGCACCTTTGGACTCAGTGGGTACACTGAAGCTTTCTTT. Amino acid sequence: CASTFGLSGYTEAFF.

The chain carries TRBV18 and TRBJ2-3; possibly TRBD1 for D (5 bases). This CDR3 contains 13 residues. CDR1 KGHSH and CDR2 LQKENI come from the germline V gene. V dropped 8 bases and J dropped 0 bases, with 9 bases sitting between them. The CDR3: CASADSSTDTQYF. The DNA for the CDR3 is TGTGCCAGCGCAGACAGCAGCACAGATACGCAGTATTTT.